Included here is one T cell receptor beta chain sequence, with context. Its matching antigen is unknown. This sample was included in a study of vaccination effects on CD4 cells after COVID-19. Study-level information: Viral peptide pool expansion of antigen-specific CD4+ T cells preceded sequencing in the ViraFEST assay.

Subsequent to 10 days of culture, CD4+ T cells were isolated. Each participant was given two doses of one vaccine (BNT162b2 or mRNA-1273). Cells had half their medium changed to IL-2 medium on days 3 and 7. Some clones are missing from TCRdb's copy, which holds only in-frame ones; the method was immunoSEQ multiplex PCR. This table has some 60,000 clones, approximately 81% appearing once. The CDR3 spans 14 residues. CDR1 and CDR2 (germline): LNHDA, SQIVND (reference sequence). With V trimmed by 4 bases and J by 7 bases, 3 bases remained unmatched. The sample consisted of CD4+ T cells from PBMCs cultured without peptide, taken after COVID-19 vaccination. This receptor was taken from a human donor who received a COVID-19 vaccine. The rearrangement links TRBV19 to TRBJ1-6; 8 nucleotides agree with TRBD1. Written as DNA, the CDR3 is TGTGCCAGTAGTACTGACAGGGGAAATTCACCCCTCCACTTT. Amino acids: CASSTDRGNSPLHF. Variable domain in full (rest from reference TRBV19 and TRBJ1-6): DGGITQSPKYLFRKEGQNVTLSCEQNLNHDAMYWYRQDPGQGLRLIYYSQIVNDFQKGDIAEGYSVSREKKESFPLTVTSAQKNPTAFYLCASSTDRGNSPLHFGNGTRLTVT.